What follows are 20 T cell receptor beta chains derived from one specimen sequenced in a study of blood T cell repertoires in COVID-19. Generated by immunoSEQ multiplex PCR, the TCRdb table keeps only in-frame clones and is missing some. This table holds 190,000 or so clones, around nine tenths found once. Sequencing input: peripheral blood. The source of these receptors is a woman younger than 30 who had recovered from COVID-19.

The chain couples TRBV29-1 to TRBJ2-2; 9 bases fit TRBD2. This CDR3 is 14 amino acids long. Germline V lookup: CDR1 SQVTM, CDR2 ANQGSEA. With 7 bases clipped from V and 7 bases from J, the junction kept 10 bases outside the gene matches. Written as DNA, the CDR3 is TGCAGCGCCCTGAAGGGACTAGCAAGCGGGGAGCTGTTTTTT. Its protein is CSALKGLASGELFF.

The gene calls are TRBV23-1 and TRBJ2-5, with 9 positions matching TRBD1. TRBV23-1 is an open reading frame, and its role is uncertain. Trimming removed 1 base from V and 5 bases from J; junction bases left unmatched: 11. The CDR3 length is 17 residues. CDR3 sequence (DNA): TGCGCCAGCAGTCAATACGGGGGACAGGGCATGGGGGAGACCCAGTACTTC. Translated, it gives CASSQYGGQGMGETQYF.

This chain joins TRBV27 and TRBJ2-1, with TRBD2 matching over 11 bases. Germline V gene lookup returns CDR1 MNHEY and CDR2 SMNVEV (reference sequence). V lost 7 bases to trimming and J lost 5 bases; unmatched junction nucleotides: 13. The CDR3 runs to 17 residues. CDR3 bases: TGTGCCAGCATCCAACGCCCCGGACTAGCGGGCCACAATGAGCAGTTCTTC. This codes for CASIQRPGLAGHNEQFF.

V usage is TRBV9 and J usage is TRBJ1-1, with 11 positions matching TRBD1. The germline V gene has CDR1 SGDLS and CDR2 YYNGEE. With V trimmed by 0 bases and J by 5 bases, 6 bases remained unmatched. CDR3 length: 16 residues. CDR3 DNA: TGTGCCAGCAGCGTAGTATTGGGACAGGGGGAGACTGAAGCTTTCTTT. Translation gives CASSVVLGQGETEAFF.

The chain links TRBV11-3 to TRBJ1-1; D is perhaps TRBD1 (6 bases). CDR1 is SGHNT, CDR2 YENEEA, per germline. The CDR3 consists of 14 residues. The V and J ends lost 0 bases and 4 bases respectively, with 9 bases between them. CDR3: CASSLDPTGTEAFF. DNA for the CDR3: TGTGCCAGCAGCTTAGATCCGACAGGCACTGAAGCTTTCTTT.

This chain connects TRBV11-1 to TRBJ2-3, with 8 bases lining up with TRBD1. The CDR3 covers 16 residues. The junction had 10 bases not matched to a gene; V was cut back by 5 bases and J by 3 bases. Germline lookup yields CDR1 SGHAT and CDR2 FQDESV (reference sequence). The CDR3 DNA is TGTGCCAGCAGCCTCTGGACAGGGAAGGGTACAGATACGCAGTATTTT. As protein: CASSLWTGKGTDTQYF.

V and J are TRBV10-1 and TRBJ1-5; 7 nucleotides line up with TRBD1. Germline CDR1 reads WNHNN; CDR2 reads SYGVQD (reference sequence). This CDR3 has 15 residues. J lost 0 bases, V lost 8 bases, and 7 bases had no gene match. The CDR3 is CASYRTGDSNQPQHF. The CDR3 nucleotides read TGCGCCAGCTACCGGACAGGAGATAGCAATCAGCCCCAGCATTTT.

The chain has TRBV7-2 and TRBJ2-1; 9 bases are shared with TRBD2. Losses at the gene ends were 3 bases for V and 7 bases for J; bases not matched to a gene: 7. The CDR3 has 15 residues. Looked up from germline, CDR1 is SGHTA and CDR2 is FQGNSA. CDR3 loop: CASSFGGGARNEQFF. The CDR3 bases are TGTGCCAGCAGCTTCGGCGGGGGGGCTAGAAATGAGCAGTTCTTC.

This chain connects TRBV9 to TRBJ2-2; no reliable D call. The CDR3 totals 13 residues. V shed 0 bases and J shed 4 bases, with 4 bases lying between them. Germline V gene data show CDR1 as SGDLS and CDR2 as YYNGEE. The CDR3 bases are TGTGCCAGCAGCGTAGGGGCCACCGGGGAGCTGTTTTTT. It translates to CASSVGATGELFF. The full variable domain, in which reference TRBV9 and TRBJ2-2 provide the parts outside the CDR3, is DSGVTQTPKHLITATGQRVTLRCSPRSGDLSVYWYQQSLDQGLQFLIQYYNGEERAKGNILERFSAQQFPDLHSELNLSSLELGDSALYFCASSVGATGELFFGEGSRLTVL.

The chain carries TRBV24-1 and TRBJ2-2; perhaps TRBD1 as D (6 bases). V dropped 6 bases and J dropped 6 bases, with 10 bases sitting between them. This CDR3 spans 13 amino acids. Germline-derived CDR1 and CDR2 are KGHDR and SFDVKD. The CDR3 bases are TGTGCCACCAGTTACAGGGTACCCGGGGAGCTGTTTTTT. Encoded protein: CATSYRVPGELFF.

The chain joins TRBV30 to TRBJ1-2, with D possibly matching TRBD1 (5 bases). Germline lookup yields CDR1 GTSNPN and CDR2 SVGIG (reference sequence). V lost 2 bases and J lost 5, with 15 bases in between. The CDR3 has 14 residues. CDR3 sequence reads: CAWSLQTAGYGYTF. The CDR3, as DNA: TGTGCCTGGAGTCTACAGACAGCGGGGTATGGCTACACCTTC.

V gene TRBV5-1 combines with J gene TRBJ2-5, with 12 nucleotides matching TRBD2. The CDR3 consists of 15 residues. J gave up 5 bases and V 4 bases, and 6 bases lay outside the gene matches. Germline V lookup: CDR1 SGHRS, CDR2 YFSETQ. CDR3 sequence (DNA): TGCGCCAGCAGCCCGACTAGCGGGGGAATGGAGACCCAGTACTTC. Residues: CASSPTSGGMETQYF.

The V and J genes are TRBV5-4 and TRBJ1-1; tentative D call: TRBD1 (5 bases). The CDR3 sequence is 15 residues long. V was clipped by 3 bases and J by 5 bases, with 17 bases between them. The V gene's germline CDR1 is SGHNT and CDR2 YYREEE (reference sequence). The CDR3 DNA follows: TGTGCCAGCAGCTCCGCTACCGGGGGAGGGACTGAAGCTTTCTTT. Its protein product is CASSSATGGGTEAFF.

The chain's CDR3 is CASSYGTAYNEQFF. Here the CDR3 DNA reads TGTGCCAGCAGTTACGGGACTGCTTACAATGAGCAGTTCTTC. The chain uses TRBV6-5 and TRBJ2-1; TRBD2 might be the D (6 bases). The CDR3 length is 14 residues. The V and J ends lost 2 bases and 4 bases respectively, with 9 bases between them. Germline V lookup: CDR1 MNHEY, CDR2 SVGAGI.

The rearrangement joins TRBV7-9 to TRBJ2-1; 10 bases align to TRBD1. This CDR3 has 15 residues. The V segment lost 3 bases and the J segment 8 bases; nucleotides outside the gene matches: 7. The germline V gene has CDR1 SEHNR and CDR2 FQNEAQ (reference sequence). The CDR3 protein is CASSFPEDRGDEQFF. The CDR3 DNA reads TGTGCCAGCAGCTTCCCCGAGGACAGGGGGGATGAGCAGTTCTTC.

The chain is built from TRBV9 and TRBJ2-1; a weak D match, TRBD1 (6 bases). Germline values: CDR1 SGDLS, CDR2 YYNGEE. This CDR3 is 13 amino acids long. V was pared by 3 bases and J by 9 bases, with 13 bases between. The CDR3 reads CASSGWDIGEQFF. The DNA for the CDR3 is TGTGCCAGCAGCGGATGGGACATAGGTGAGCAGTTCTTC.

The chain couples TRBV6-5 to TRBJ2-1; TRBD2 matches at 9 bases. The V gene end was trimmed by 6 bases and the J gene end by 5 bases; junction bases not matched to a gene: 8. The CDR3 has 15 amino acids. Per germline, CDR1 MNHEY and CDR2 SVGAGI. The CDR3: CASSPQVAGDNEQFF. CDR3 in DNA: TGTGCCAGCAGCCCCCAGGTAGCGGGAGACAATGAGCAGTTCTTC.

V and J are TRBV27 and TRBJ1-4; 11 nucleotides agree with TRBD1. The V segment lost 6 bases and the J segment 4 bases; nucleotides outside the gene matches: 7. CDR1 is MNHEY and CDR2 is SMNVEV in the germline V gene (reference sequence). The CDR3 runs to 16 residues. The CDR3 DNA reads TGTGCCAGCAGGCAAGGGACAGGGGGTGATAATGAAAAACTGTTTTTT. Residues: CASRQGTGGDNEKLFF.

This clone was found a few times. The J gene is TRBJ1-1, the V gene TRBV6-4, with D possibly TRBD1 on 6 matching bases. The V gene's germline CDR1 is MRHNA and CDR2 SNTAGT. The CDR3 spans 13 residues. The V end lost 5 bases, the J end lost 1 base, and 8 bases lay between the germline ends. CDR3 region: CASSWDKNTEAFF. DNA of the CDR3: TGTGCCAGCAGTTGGGACAAGAACACTGAAGCTTTCTTT.

The rearrangement joins TRBV11-3 to TRBJ2-2; 12 bases line up with TRBD2. V trimming: 6 bases; J trimming: 7 bases; junction bases outside the gene matches: 3. The CDR3 has 14 residues. The germline V gene encodes CDR1 SGHNT and CDR2 YENEEA. This CDR3 reads CASRRTSGNGELFF. DNA for the CDR3: TGTGCCAGCAGAAGGACTAGCGGGAACGGGGAGCTGTTTTTT.